The rows below give T cell receptor beta chains drawn from one sample of a study of blood T cell repertoires in COVID-19. Clones were read by immunoSEQ multiplex PCR, and TCRdb kept only the in-frame ones, dropping some. The sample records some 250,000 clones, 88% being singletons. Material: peripheral blood. These receptors were taken from a woman in her thirties or forties who had recovered from COVID-19. Each CDR3 is given with its conserved first and last residue. A D gene is named only where the DNA matches it firmly. Expanded clones get a size class; other rows say once, few or many, or leave the size out.

cdr3_nt cdr3_aa d_call j_call v_call clone_size
TGCGCCAGCAGCCGGTCGGGGATGGGTGAAAAACTGTTTTTT CASSRSGMGEKLFF . TRBJ1-4 TRBV10-2 .
TGTGCCACCAATAGCGGTGCGGCGTCGGATGAGCAGTTCTTC CATNSGAASDEQFF . TRBJ2-1 TRBV10-3 few
TGTGCCAGCAGCAGGGGGGACGCCACCTATGGCTACACCTTC CASSRGDATYGYTF TRBD1 TRBJ1-2 TRBV2 .
TGTGCCAGCAGCCGAGAGAGGACATTGACTAACTATGGCTACACCTTC CASSRERTLTNYGYTF . TRBJ1-2 TRBV7-9 .
TGTGCCAGCAGTTACTCGCAGCGGACTGAAGCTTTCTTT CASSYSQRTEAFF . TRBJ1-1 TRBV6-6 once
TGTGCCAGCAGCACCCAGCGGGCGACGCCACCGGAGACCCAGTACTTC CASSTQRATPPETQYF . TRBJ2-5 TRBV7-9 once
TGTGCCAGCGGAGACAGGACTGGCTACACCTTC CASGDRTGYTF . TRBJ1-2 TRBV27 .
TGCAGCGTTGAAGATGGGCGGGGGTCGAGCCAAGAGACCCAGTACTTC CSVEDGRGSSQETQYF TRBD2 TRBJ2-5 TRBV29-1 .
TGTGCTAGCAGCTTAGCCGGGACAGGTAATGAGCAGTTCTTC CASSLAGTGNEQFF TRBD1 TRBJ2-1 TRBV7-7 few
TGTGCCAGTACCCCTCCACGGGGGACGAACACCGGGGAGCTGTTTTTT CASTPPRGTNTGELFF . TRBJ2-2 TRBV19 .
TGTGCCAGCACCGCAGTCAGAAATTCACCCCTCCACTTT CASTAVRNSPLHF . TRBJ1-6 TRBV6-5 .
TGTGCCAGCAGCTCAGGGTCATTTGGCTACACCTTC CASSSGSFGYTF . TRBJ1-2 TRBV11-2 .
TGTGCCAGCAGTTACGTTAGCGGGAGGCCGGGGGAGCAGTACTTC CASSYVSGRPGEQYF TRBD2 TRBJ2-7 TRBV6-6 .
TGCGCCAGCAGCCGGCTAGCGGGAGGGCCTTACGAGCAGTACTTC CASSRLAGGPYEQYF TRBD2 TRBJ2-7 TRBV4-1 .
TGTGCCTGGAGTGTAGGCAGGGGGGAGACCCAGTACTTC CAWSVGRGETQYF TRBD1 TRBJ2-5 TRBV30 .
TGTGCCAGCAGTGAGCGGCAGATAACTCCCCTCTCTGGGGCCAACGTCCTGACTTTC CASSERQITPLSGANVLTF . TRBJ2-6 TRBV2 .
TGTGCCAGCTCACCGGGGGCCAGGCCGCCCCAGCATTTT CASSPGARPPQHF . TRBJ1-5 TRBV18 few
TGTGCCATCAGTGGGGGGGACTATGGCTACACCTTC CAISGGDYGYTF . TRBJ1-2 TRBV10-3 .
TGTGCCAGCAGTTACTCGAGCCCCCAGGGCTACGAGCAGTACTTC CASSYSSPQGYEQYF . TRBJ2-7 TRBV6-6 .
TGTGCCTGGACCCCCCTCGGCACCGGGGAGCTGTTTTTT CAWTPLGTGELFF . TRBJ2-2 TRBV30 .
TGTGCCAGCAGCTTGACTAGCGGGAGTGGGGAGACCCAGTACTTC CASSLTSGSGETQYF TRBD2 TRBJ2-5 TRBV7-3 .
TGTGCCAGTAGGACCCGGGACACCTACACTGAAGCTTTCTTT CASRTRDTYTEAFF . TRBJ1-1 TRBV19 .
TGTGCCAGCAGTGAAGCCCGGACACCTGGGGCCAACGTCCTGACTTTC CASSEARTPGANVLTF . TRBJ2-6 TRBV2 .
TGTGCCAGCAGTGACCCCGTGGGGGGTCTGGCCGGGGAGCTGTTTTTT CASSDPVGGLAGELFF . TRBJ2-2 TRBV25-1 few
TGTGCCAGCAGTCCGACAGTAGGTGAGCAGTTCTTC CASSPTVGEQFF . TRBJ2-1 TRBV25-1 .
TGTGCCACCAGCAGAGAGGGGGGGGCGGAGACCCAGTACTTC CATSREGGAETQYF . TRBJ2-5 TRBV15 .
TGTGCCACCAGTGATTCAGGGCACTATGGCTACACCTTC CATSDSGHYGYTF . TRBJ1-2 TRBV24-1 .
TGTGCCAGCAGCTTAGGGGTTGGGCCCCCAGGTCGCGATGAGCAGTTCTTC CASSLGVGPPGRDEQFF . TRBJ2-1 TRBV11-3 .
TGTGCCAGCAGCCTCCGGGACAGCGCTTACGAGCAGTACTTC CASSLRDSAYEQYF TRBD1 TRBJ2-7 TRBV7-2 .
TGTGCCAGCAGCCACACGTCGGGGAGGCAAGAGACCCAGTACTTC CASSHTSGRQETQYF . TRBJ2-5 TRBV11-3 .
TGTGCCAGCAGCTTAGTGGCAGCGACCTACGAGCAGTACTTC CASSLVAATYEQYF . TRBJ2-7 TRBV7-8 .
TGTGCCAGCAGCTCCGGGACTAGCGGGAGCCGTGGCACCGGGGAGCTGTTTTTT CASSSGTSGSRGTGELFF TRBD2 TRBJ2-2 TRBV6-2/TRBV6-3 .
TGTGCCTGGAGTGTCCTAGGGGGCGGCTACACCTTC CAWSVLGGGYTF TRBD1 TRBJ1-2 TRBV30 .
TGTGCCAGCGCCCCTCGCGGGTGGGGGGGAGATACGCAGTATTTT CASAPRGWGGDTQYF TRBD2 TRBJ2-3 TRBV27 once
TGTGCCAGCAGCCAAAAGGGACAGGTCGGCGCGGGAGCTTTCTTT CASSQKGQVGAGAFF TRBD1 TRBJ1-1 TRBV3-1/TRBV3-2 .
TGTGCCAGCAGCGTAGGTGGGACAGGGACCTACGAGCAGTACTTC CASSVGGTGTYEQYF TRBD1 TRBJ2-7 TRBV9 .
TGTGCCAGCAGCCTCCCGGGGTTAGGGTATGGCTACACCTTC CASSLPGLGYGYTF . TRBJ1-2 TRBV7-9 .
TGTGCCAGCAGCCTATCGACTGTGGGCACTGAAGCTTTCTTT CASSLSTVGTEAFF . TRBJ1-1 TRBV11-3 .